The 27 T cell receptor beta chains below were found in one sample sequenced in a study of T cell responses to AZD1222 COVID-19 vaccine. Assay used: immunoSEQ multiplex PCR; TCRdb lists only in-frame clones, some missing. The top ten clones hold 12% of a sample with roughly 130,000 clones, 85% to 90% of them seen once. Material: peripheral blood, obtained on day 0 of AZD1222 vaccination. The source is an adult in good health.

J is TRBJ2-1 and V is TRBV6-2 or TRBV6-3; possible D gene TRBD2, 6 bases. In germline, CDR1 is MNHEY, CDR2 SVGEGT. This CDR3 spans 15 amino acids. Trimming removed 6 bases at V and 0 bases at J, with 12 bases between. CDR3 residues: CASRPRGSSYNEQFF. In DNA form, the CDR3 reads TGTGCCAGCAGACCTCGGGGGAGCTCCTACAATGAGCAGTTCTTC.

CDR3 coding DNA: TGTGCCAGCTCCCCCACCGTAGGAAACACCATATATTTT. Its protein is CASSPTVGNTIYF. V usage is TRBV18 and J usage is TRBJ1-3; D ambiguous. The CDR3 loop spans 13 amino acids. Between the trimmed V and J ends, which lost 6 bases and 4 bases, there was a span of 10 bases. Germline V gene lookup returns CDR1 KGHSH and CDR2 LQKENI. The full variable domain, with the rest looked up from reference TRBV18 and TRBJ1-3, is NAGVMQNPRHLVRRRGQEARLRCSPMKGHSHVYWYRQLPEEGLKFMVYLQKENIIDESGMPKERFSAEFPKEGPSILRIQQVVRGDSAAYFCASSPTVGNTIYFGEGSWLTVV.

The chain uses TRBV9 and TRBJ2-1; D may be TRBD1 (6 bases). The CDR3 sequence is 14 residues long. Germline V CDR1 and CDR2: SGDLS, YYNGEE. Trimming took off 3 bases at V and 5 bases at J, with 12 bases between the two ends. CDR3 in DNA: TGTGCCAGCAGCGGCCGGACAGCCGACAATGAGCAGTTCTTC. This sequence encodes CASSGRTADNEQFF.

The rearrangement links TRBV30 to TRBJ1-2; possible D gene TRBD1, 5 bases. This CDR3 is built from 12 residues. V was clipped by 0 bases and J by 8 bases, with 10 bases between them. The germline V gene has CDR1 GTSNPN and CDR2 SVGIG (reference sequence). CDR3 in DNA: TGTGCCTGGAGTGTGACAGAGGGAGGCTACACCTTC. Amino acid sequence: CAWSVTEGGYTF.

This chain uses TRBV10-3 with TRBJ1-2, with D perhaps matching TRBD1 (5 bases). CDR1 is ENHRY, CDR2 SYGVKD, per germline. The V end lost 2 bases, the J end lost 7 bases, and 8 bases lay between the germline ends. The CDR3 contains 12 residues. CDR3 amino acids: CAISEGTAGYTF. As DNA, the CDR3 is TGTGCCATCAGTGAGGGGACCGCTGGCTACACCTTC.

V usage is TRBV5-1 and J usage is TRBJ2-4; D is tentatively TRBD1 or TRBD2 (5 bases each). This CDR3 region has 14 residues. Germline CDR1 is SGHRS and CDR2 is YFSETQ. Trimming shortened V by 4 bases and J by 10 bases, and 18 bases separated the two germline ends. CDR3 nucleotides: TGCGCCAGCAGCGAGGGCGTAGGGGTTAGGATTCAGTACTTC. Protein sequence: CASSEGVGVRIQYF.

The chain links TRBV19 to TRBJ2-2; TRBD1 might be the D (6 bases). Per germline, CDR1 LNHDA and CDR2 SQIVND (reference sequence). This CDR3 has 18 amino acids. Between the trimmed V and J ends, which lost 5 bases and 2 bases, there was a span of 21 bases. CDR3 sequence reads: CASSDWAGRDTNTGELFF. DNA of the CDR3: TGTGCCAGTAGTGATTGGGCAGGTCGGGACACAAACACCGGGGAGCTGTTTTTT.

The genes are TRBV18 and TRBJ1-4, with D tentatively TRBD1 (6 bases). This CDR3 is 15 amino acids long. CDR1 is KGHSH, CDR2 LQKENI, per germline. V dropped 3 bases and J dropped 2 bases, with 10 bases sitting between them. CDR3 coding DNA: TGTGCCAGCTCACCCAACAGGGCTACTAATGAAAAACTGTTTTTT. It translates to CASSPNRATNEKLFF.

J is TRBJ2-2 and V is TRBV27; D may be TRBD2 (5 bases). CDR1 and CDR2 from the germline V gene are MNHEY and SMNVEV (reference sequence). V was trimmed by 2 bases and J by 2 bases, leaving 9 bases between them. The CDR3 totals 15 residues. CDR3 residues: CASSLDLANTGELFF. For the CDR3, the DNA is TGTGCCAGCAGTTTAGACCTAGCCAACACCGGGGAGCTGTTTTTT.

This chain uses TRBV7-2 with TRBJ2-1; the D is unclear. The V end lost 2 bases, the J end lost 2 bases, and 10 bases lay between the germline ends. Germline V gene data show CDR1 as SGHTA and CDR2 as FQGNSA. The CDR3 has 15 amino acids. The chain's CDR3 is CASSLLTGAYNEQFF. CDR3 sequence (DNA): TGTGCCAGCAGCTTATTAACCGGCGCCTACAATGAGCAGTTCTTC.

This clone has just one count. V and J are TRBV6-2 or TRBV6-3 and TRBJ2-3, with 7 bases aligning to TRBD1. The CDR3 is made up of 17 amino acids. The germline V gene has CDR1 MNHEY and CDR2 SVGEGT. Losses at the gene ends were 4 bases for V and 6 bases for J; bases not matched to a gene: 16. CDR3 coding DNA: TGTGCCAGCAGTTCCGGAAGAATGACCGGGACAGTCGATACGCAGTATTTT. Translated: CASSSGRMTGTVDTQYF.

The chain uses TRBV6-2 or TRBV6-3 and TRBJ1-5; no definite D call. The CDR3 has 14 residues. Germline CDR1 reads MNHEY; CDR2 reads SVGEGT. Deletions cut 4 bases from V and 2 bases from J, with 9 bases between. CDR3 amino acids: CASSSQVGNQPQHF. CDR3 nucleotide sequence: TGTGCCAGCAGTTCTCAGGTTGGCAATCAGCCCCAGCATTTT.

Here the CDR3 reads CASSYAGQGRAFF. CDR3 in DNA: TGTGCCAGCAGTTACGCGGGACAGGGGAGGGCTTTCTTT. V is TRBV6-2 or TRBV6-3 and J is TRBJ1-1, with 10 bases that match TRBD1. This CDR3 spans 13 amino acids. Germline lookup yields CDR1 MNHEY and CDR2 SVGEGT. V lost 2 bases to trimming and J lost 11 bases; unmatched junction nucleotides: 5.

The chain recombines TRBV7-9 with TRBJ2-7; a weak D match, TRBD2 (5 bases). The CDR3 totals 15 residues. Germline CDR1 is SEHNR and CDR2 is FQNEAQ (reference sequence). V was trimmed by 1 base and J by 2 bases, leaving 12 bases between them. The CDR3 region is CASSLGSSGTYEQYF. Here the CDR3 DNA reads TGTGCCAGCAGCTTAGGTTCATCCGGGACCTACGAGCAGTACTTC.

The rearrangement joins TRBV6-1 to TRBJ1-5; 10 nucleotides align to TRBD1. The CDR3 has 17 residues. Germline V gene sequence: CDR1 MNHNS, CDR2 SASEGT. Trimming at V came to 1 base and at J to 1 base, leaving 4 bases not matched to a gene. CDR3 in amino acids: CASSEVPGQGSNQPQHF. DNA for the CDR3: TGTGCCAGCAGTGAAGTGCCGGGACAGGGGAGCAATCAGCCCCAGCATTTT.

The chain uses TRBV7-9 and TRBJ1-1; TRBD1 matches 7 bases. The V and J ends lost 3 bases and 4 bases, in that order; junction bases with no gene match: 8. Germline values: CDR1 SEHNR, CDR2 FQNEAQ (reference sequence). CDR3 length: 15 residues. The CDR3 region is CASSFTTGPSTEAFF. The DNA of the CDR3 is TGTGCCAGCAGCTTTACGACAGGGCCTTCCACTGAAGCTTTCTTT.

This sequence joins TRBV7-9 and TRBJ2-1, with 13 bases lining up with TRBD2. CDR1 is SEHNR, CDR2 FQNEAQ, per germline (reference sequence). The junction had 8 bases not matched to a gene; V was cut back by 5 bases and J by 4 bases. The CDR3 length is 17 residues. In DNA, the CDR3 is TGTGCCAGCAGCCCCCGGGGACTAGCGGGGTTATACAATGAGCAGTTCTTC. It codes for CASSPRGLAGLYNEQFF.

The V call is TRBV27, the J call TRBJ1-5; D unclear. Per germline, CDR1 MNHEY and CDR2 SMNVEV (reference sequence). CDR3 length: 14 amino acids. V shed 5 bases and J shed 6 bases, with 14 bases lying between them. CDR3 coding DNA: TGTGCCAGCAGTGTCGGCGGCCCGGGTCAGCCCCAGCATTTT. Protein sequence: CASSVGGPGQPQHF.

This clone was observed at least ten times. The V gene is TRBV4-3, the J gene TRBJ1-5; perhaps TRBD1 as D (6 bases). Germline CDR1 and CDR2: LGHNA and YSLEER. Trimming removed 4 bases at V and 6 bases at J, with 16 bases between. There are 15 residues in the CDR3. The CDR3 here is CASSLDRSVGQPQHF. The CDR3 coding sequence is TGCGCCAGCAGCCTGGACAGATCCGTCGGTCAGCCCCAGCATTTT.

DNA for the CDR3: TGTGCCAGCAGCTTAGATAACAGAATCTACGAGCAGTACTTC. It yields the protein CASSLDNRIYEQYF. The chain employs TRBV7-9 and TRBJ2-7; the D is unclear. The CDR3 is 14 amino acids. V was pared by 1 base and J by 3 bases, with 10 bases between. Germline CDR1 SEHNR, CDR2 FQNEAQ (reference sequence).

The rearrangement uses TRBV12-3 or TRBV12-4 and TRBJ1-1; no definite D call. V gave up 6 bases and J gave up 4 bases, with 9 bases separating them. The CDR3 extends over 12 amino acids. Written as DNA, the CDR3 is TGTGCCAGCAGCAAGGGTGGCACTGAAGCTTTCTTT. Its translation is CASSKGGTEAFF.

This chain uses TRBV4-3 with TRBJ2-1; D may be TRBD2 (5 bases). Germline V lookup: CDR1 LGHNA, CDR2 YSLEER. The V and J ends lost 4 bases and 7 bases respectively, with 20 bases between them. CDR3 length: 16 amino acids. The CDR3: CASSRLAGFPGNEQFF. The CDR3 region has the DNA TGCGCCAGCAGCCGACTGGCCGGCTTCCCGGGGAATGAGCAGTTCTTC.

In this sample, this clone turned up a few times. The chain employs TRBV30 and TRBJ1-1; D not certain. V was cut by 5 bases and J by 3 bases, with 10 bases left in between. Germline V gene lookup returns CDR1 GTSNPN and CDR2 SVGIG (reference sequence). This CDR3 spans 12 amino acids. The CDR3 DNA is TGTGCCTGGGCTGACCAGGACACTGAAGCTTTCTTT. This gives the protein CAWADQDTEAFF.

The chain employs TRBV7-9 and TRBJ2-7; TRBD1 matches at 8 bases. J lost 5 bases, V lost 4 bases, and 13 bases had no gene match. The CDR3 runs 16 residues. Germline CDR1 SEHNR, CDR2 FQNEAQ (reference sequence). CDR3 in DNA: TGTGCCAGCAGCTCTCTACCTGGACAGGGTATTAACGAGCAGTACTTC. It specifies CASSSLPGQGINEQYF.

The chain combines TRBV7-2 with TRBJ2-1; no clear D gene. V was trimmed by 0 bases and J by 0 bases, leaving 6 bases between them. There are 15 residues in the CDR3. The germline gives CDR1 SGHTA, CDR2 FQGNSA. The CDR3: CASSLAWGSYNEQFF. As DNA, the CDR3 is TGTGCCAGCAGCTTAGCCTGGGGCTCCTACAATGAGCAGTTCTTC.

This clone was detected a few times. CDR3 loop: CASSLGGMSSYNEQFF. The CDR3 DNA is TGCGCCAGCAGCTTAGGGGGAATGAGCTCCTACAATGAGCAGTTCTTC. J is TRBJ2-1 and V is TRBV5-1; TRBD1 is a possible D gene (6 bases). Germline loops: CDR1 SGHRS, CDR2 YFSETQ. V was trimmed by 2 bases and J by 0 bases, leaving 12 bases between them. The length of the CDR3 is 16 residues.

This clone was counted a few times. V usage is TRBV27 and J usage is TRBJ2-3; no reliable D call. Germline V lookup: CDR1 MNHEY, CDR2 SMNVEV (reference sequence). This CDR3 has 13 residues. V lost 8 bases to trimming and J lost 1 base, with 10 bases between them. Here the CDR3 DNA reads TGTGCCAGCGCCAATCAGGGCACAGATACGCAGTATTTT. It encodes CASANQGTDTQYF.